This passage covers 20 T cell receptor beta chains from one sample sequenced in a study of shared clonotypes between healthy human individuals (dated by TCRdb to about 2020). The library was obtained by the immunoSEQ multiplex PCR assay. The clones in this table, taken by TCRdb from immuneACCESS, are in-frame only. Not every clone is retained; where verified, under half of the shortfall comes from an unresolved V gene, and the cause of the rest is unknown. The sample records over a million clones, approximately 97% of which are singletons. The ten most abundant clones make up 1.2% of the sample. The sequenced material came from naive CD4+ T cells sorted from blood. The sample's cell subset or site label, in plain terms: CD45RA+ positively selected. These receptors originate from a man aged 25-45 years in good health.

This sequence joins TRBV18 and TRBJ2-5; D remains ambiguous. In germline, CDR1 is KGHSH, CDR2 LQKENI. V was clipped by 2 bases and J by 0 bases, with 7 bases between them. The CDR3 extends over 14 amino acids. Written as DNA, the CDR3 is TGTGCCAGCTCACCAACGAATAACCAAGAGACCCAGTACTTC. Amino acid sequence: CASSPTNNQETQYF.

J is TRBJ2-5 and V is TRBV7-8, with D maybe TRBD1 (5 bases). V was cut by 2 bases and J by 3 bases, with 13 bases left in between. This CDR3 spans 15 amino acids. CDR1 is SGHVS, CDR2 FQNEAQ, per germline. The CDR3: CASSLNLAGKETQYF. The DNA of the CDR3 is TGTGCCAGCAGCTTAAACCTGGCAGGGAAAGAGACCCAGTACTTC.

The chain employs TRBV18 and TRBJ2-1; 8 bases fit TRBD1. CDR1 and CDR2 (germline): KGHSH, LQKENI. The length of the CDR3 is 13 residues. V shed 4 bases, J shed 4 bases, and the junction held 0 bases outside the gene matches. The CDR3 region is CASSRTGYNEQFF. The CDR3 nucleotides read TGTGCCAGCTCACGGACAGGGTACAATGAGCAGTTCTTC.

J is TRBJ1-5 and V is TRBV28; tentative D call: TRBD1 (6 bases). Trimming cost V 5 bases and J 4 bases, with 15 bases left between them. This CDR3 contains 15 residues. The germline CDR1 and CDR2 sequences are MDHEN and SYDVKM. CDR3 amino acids: CASSPTGTNNQPQHF. In DNA form, the CDR3 reads TGTGCCAGCAGTCCAACCGGGACAAATAATCAGCCCCAGCATTTT.

This clone was found a few times. The V gene is TRBV2, the J gene TRBJ2-7; 8 bases map to TRBD1. CDR3 size: 14 residues. Trimming cost V 3 bases and J 6 bases; bases outside gene matches: 7. The germline gives CDR1 SNHLY, CDR2 FYNNEI. The chain's CDR3 is CASSDVGRGREQYF. CDR3 bases: TGTGCCAGCAGTGATGTGGGCAGGGGGCGCGAGCAGTACTTC.

This chain links TRBV6-5 with TRBJ2-5; D may be TRBD2 (6 bases). CDR1 and CDR2 (germline): MNHEY, SVGAGI. V lost 0 bases and J lost 4, with 15 bases in between. This CDR3 is built from 16 residues. CDR3 loop: CASSYSKGAGGETQYF. The CDR3 DNA reads TGTGCCAGCAGTTACTCGAAGGGCGCCGGGGGAGAGACCCAGTACTTC.

This chain links TRBV29-1 with TRBJ2-7; 7 bases agree with TRBD1. V gave up 7 bases and J gave up 6 bases; unmatched junction bases: 12. The CDR3 runs 13 residues. From germline, CDR1 is SQVTM and CDR2 ANQGSEA. This chain's CDR3 is CSALMDRKSEQYF. CDR3 DNA: TGCAGCGCATTAATGGACAGGAAAAGCGAGCAGTACTTC.

The chain carries TRBV12-5 and TRBJ2-1, with TRBD2 as a possible D gene (5 bases). This CDR3 contains 15 residues. The V end lost 2 bases, the J end lost 9 bases, and 17 bases lay between the germline ends. Germline CDR1 LGHNT, CDR2 FRNRAP. The CDR3 loop reads CASGLSQEPGSEQFF. The CDR3 nucleotides read TGTGCTAGTGGTTTGAGCCAAGAACCGGGGAGTGAGCAGTTCTTC.

This clone was seen only once. The chain has TRBV28 and TRBJ1-4; D is perhaps TRBD1 (5 bases). The CDR3 sequence is 16 residues long. The V end was cut by 5 bases, the J end by 7 bases, with 20 bases between. Germline V gives CDR1 MDHEN, CDR2 SYDVKM. Written as DNA, the CDR3 is TGTGCCAGCAGTAGGGGCATCTTGTCTCTGGGTGAAAAACTGTTTTTT. It codes for CASSRGILSLGEKLFF.

The chain links TRBV10-3 to TRBJ2-1, with 8 bases identical to TRBD1. The CDR3 consists of 13 residues. Germline lookup yields CDR1 ENHRY and CDR2 SYGVKD. With 7 bases clipped from V and 8 bases from J, the junction kept 7 bases outside the gene matches. This chain's CDR3 is CAITADRDYEQFF. The CDR3 DNA is TGTGCCATCACCGCGGACAGGGACTATGAGCAGTTCTTC.

V usage is TRBV7-2 and J usage is TRBJ1-4; no firm D call. The CDR3 spans 13 residues. Germline-derived CDR1 and CDR2 are SGHTA and FQGNSA. With 9 bases removed from V and 8 bases from J, the gap between germline ends came to 16 bases. The CDR3 coding sequence is TGTGCCAGTCGGGAGTCGCCGCCCGAAAAACTGTTTTTT. Translation gives CASRESPPEKLFF.

With respect to this clone: At the DNA level, this CDR3 is encoded by other sequences in the same sample as well. The gene calls are TRBV5-1 and TRBJ2-6, with 7 positions matching TRBD1. The CDR3 length is 16 residues. The trim removed 4 bases at V and 0 bases at J, leaving 4 bases unmatched. From germline, CDR1 is SGHRS and CDR2 YFSETQ. CDR3 bases: TGCGCCAGCAGCCTGGGACAGCGCTCTGGGGCCAACGTCCTGACTTTC. As protein: CASSLGQRSGANVLTF. Drawing the rest from reference TRBV5-1 and TRBJ2-6, the complete variable domain is KAGVTQTPRYLIKTRGQQVTLSCSPISGHRSVSWYQQTPGQGLQFLFEYFSETQRNKGNFPGRFSGRQFSNSRSEMNVSTLELGDSALYLCASSLGQRSGANVLTFGAGSRLTVL.

This CDR3 is CASSHLSTPETQYF. The CDR3 DNA reads as TGTGCCAGCAGTCACCTGAGTACCCCAGAGACCCAGTACTTC. V is TRBV7-2 and J is TRBJ2-5; D not certain. Germline V gene data show CDR1 as SGHTA and CDR2 as FQGNSA. This CDR3 has 14 amino acids. Trimming pared 6 bases from V and 4 bases from J, leaving 15 bases between.

The chain employs TRBV19 and TRBJ2-3, with D tentatively TRBD2 (6 bases). The CDR3 is 17 amino acids. Germline V gene data show CDR1 as LNHDA and CDR2 as SQIVND (reference sequence). Trimming removed 3 bases from V and 3 bases from J, with 19 bases in between. CDR3 sequence: CASSILASEIGTDTQYF. The CDR3 region has the DNA TGTGCCAGTAGTATTCTCGCTAGCGAGATAGGTACAGATACGCAGTATTTT.

Worth noting for this clone: The junction differs from germline at one of its ends, possibly a read error. The V call is TRBV6-5, the J call TRBJ1-3; D call uncertain. The CDR3 runs 14 residues. CDR1 and CDR2 (germline): MNHEY, SVGAGI. The CDR3 protein is CASQERISGNSIYF. CDR3 nucleotide sequence: TGTGCCAGCCAGGAGAGGATCTCTGGAAACTCCATATATTTT.

V and J are TRBV6-4 and TRBJ1-2, with D perhaps TRBD1 (6 bases). V dropped 6 bases and J dropped 2 bases, with 22 bases sitting between them. The CDR3 sequence is 17 residues long. Per germline, CDR1 MRHNA and CDR2 SNTAGT. CDR3 nucleotide sequence: TGTGCCAGCAGGGCATCGGGGGCGATAGACAGGAACTATGGCTACACCTTC. It codes for CASRASGAIDRNYGYTF.

V gene TRBV27 combines with J gene TRBJ2-7, with TRBD2 matching 15 bases. Trimming removed 5 bases from V and 4 bases from J; junction bases left unmatched: 15. In germline, CDR1 is MNHEY, CDR2 SMNVEV (reference sequence). The CDR3 is made up of 19 amino acids. In nucleotides, the CDR3 is TGTGCCAGCAGTATAAACCCAGCCGGGACTAGCGGGAGGTGGTACGAGCAGTACTTC. It is translated as CASSINPAGTSGRWYEQYF.

V is TRBV5-1 and J is TRBJ2-7; D gene unclear. V was cut by 0 bases and J by 2 bases, with 12 bases left in between. The CDR3 length is 15 residues. Germline-derived CDR1 and CDR2 are SGHRS and YFSETQ. The CDR3, as DNA: TGCGCCAGCAGCTTGGCCGAAAGGGCTCCCTACGAGCAGTACTTC. Protein: CASSLAERAPYEQYF.

In this sample, this clone turned up once. This rearrangement joins TRBV19 to TRBJ1-1, with 7 bases lining up with TRBD1. The CDR3 is 14 amino acids. The trim removed 0 bases at V and 7 bases at J, leaving 5 bases unmatched. Germline-derived CDR1 and CDR2 are LNHDA and SQIVND (reference sequence). The chain's CDR3 is CASSIDPRDSEAFF. The CDR3 nucleotides are TGTGCCAGTAGTATAGATCCCCGGGACAGTGAAGCTTTCTTT.

The chain combines TRBV6-5 with TRBJ2-7; 13 bases line up with TRBD2. V was pared by 5 bases and J by 5 bases, with 6 bases of the junction left unmatched. CDR1 and CDR2 from the germline V gene are MNHEY and SVGAGI. This CDR3 is 15 amino acids long. Written as DNA, the CDR3 is TGTGCCAGCAGTCCCGGGACTAGCGGGAACAACGAGCAGTACTTC. Translation: CASSPGTSGNNEQYF.